This T cell receptor (beta chain) was found in a study of type 1 regulatory T cells. Looking at the study overall: T-allo10 is a Tr1-enriched, alloantigen-specific CD4 T cell product made in vitro.

Graft donor-derived T-allo10 cells were described as host-alloantigen-specific, anergic, and alloantigen-specifically suppressive. One entry per CDR3 protein results from TCRdb running MiXCR on the reads. This table has more than 20,000 distinct CDR3 sequences, over 60% appearing once. Turning to this clonotype: Its cognate antigen is unknown.

The specimen was cultured T cells, either the whole culture or a sorted T cell fraction (not recorded which). As to subset: Tr1-enriched cell product generated in vitro against host alloantigens. The source is a human donor in good health.

The CDR3 sequence is CASSLAETYNEQFF. DNA for the CDR3: TGCGCCAGCAGCTTAGCGGAGACCTACAATGAGCAGTTCTTC. This sequence joins TRBV5-1 and TRBJ2-1; D is perhaps TRBD2 (5 bases). CDR3 size: 14 residues. Germline V gene lookup returns CDR1 SGHRS and CDR2 YFSETQ. Between the trimmed V and J ends, which lost 2 bases and 2 bases, there was a span of 8 bases.